The rows below give T cell receptor beta chains drawn from one sample of a study of regulatory T cells in long-lasting Graves disease. Each CDR3 protein is one row after TCRdb ran MiXCR on the multiplex PCR reads. The data hold almost 450,000 distinct CDR3 sequences, with about 17% observed a single time. The sample was also reused in another study, on T cells in Graves' hyperthyroidism and ophthalmopathy.

The sequences come from peripheral blood mononuclear cells (PBMCs), collected at new diagnosis, from a patient treated with antithyroid drugs. These receptors originate from a woman younger than 45 with Graves disease. Both conserved end residues are part of each CDR3. D genes are given only for firm matches. A clone size is listed for some rows: how often the clone was seen (once, few, many), or a class if it is expanded.

CDR3aa: CASSYSTQGSDTGELFF
CDR3nt: TGTGCCAGCAGTTACTCCACACAGGGGTCGGACACCGGGGAGCTGTTTTTT
d_gene: TRBD1
j_gene: TRBJ2-2
v_gene: TRBV6-2/TRBV6-3
abundance: few

CDR3aa: CASSSRLDTLSADTQYF
CDR3nt: TGTGCCAGCAGTTCCCGTTTAGACACACTGTCGGCAGATACGCAGTATTTT
d_gene: -
j_gene: TRBJ2-3
v_gene: TRBV27
abundance: many

CDR3aa: CASSQGGPGRGYTF
CDR3nt: TGCGCCAGCAGCCAAGGCGGACCCGGGCGGGGCTACACCTTC
d_gene: -
j_gene: TRBJ1-2
v_gene: TRBV4-1
abundance: few

CDR3aa: CSVDVGQSYEQYF
CDR3nt: TGCAGCGTTGATGTGGGACAGAGCTACGAGCAGTACTTC
d_gene: TRBD1
j_gene: TRBJ2-7
v_gene: TRBV29-1
abundance: many

CDR3aa: CAWRNQGSYNEQFF
CDR3nt: TGTGCCTGGAGAAACCAAGGCTCCTACAATGAGCAGTTCTTC
d_gene: -
j_gene: TRBJ2-1
v_gene: TRBV30
abundance: many

CDR3aa: CASSTFGRENPGELFF
CDR3nt: TGTGCCAGCAGTACCTTCGGGCGGGAGAACCCCGGGGAGCTGTTTTTT
d_gene: TRBD2
j_gene: TRBJ2-2
v_gene: TRBV6-2/TRBV6-3
abundance: -

CDR3aa: CAWSPPRDYRPLYEQYF
CDR3nt: TGTGCCTGGAGTCCACCCCGGGACTACCGACCCCTCTACGAGCAGTACTTC
d_gene: TRBD2
j_gene: TRBJ2-7
v_gene: TRBV30
abundance: many

CDR3aa: CASSFWGRGDTQYF
CDR3nt: TGCGCCAGCAGCTTCTGGGGGAGAGGAGATACGCAGTATTTT
d_gene: -
j_gene: TRBJ2-3
v_gene: TRBV5-1
abundance: -

CDR3aa: CASSQAFKGGSTEAFF
CDR3nt: TGCGCCAGCAGCCAAGCTTTTAAGGGGGGTTCCACTGAAGCTTTCTTT
d_gene: -
j_gene: TRBJ1-1
v_gene: TRBV4-1
abundance: -

CDR3aa: CSAPPGRTTVEQYF
CDR3nt: TGCAGTGCTCCCCCGGGTCGGACCACCGTCGAGCAGTACTTC
d_gene: -
j_gene: TRBJ2-7
v_gene: TRBV20-1
abundance: many

CDR3aa: CATSRATSGRGRGYNEQFF
CDR3nt: TGTGCCACCAGCAGAGCGACTAGCGGGAGGGGTAGGGGCTACAATGAGCAGTTCTTC
d_gene: TRBD2
j_gene: TRBJ2-1
v_gene: TRBV15
abundance: once

CDR3aa: CASSLESTYNEQFF
CDR3nt: TGTGCCAGCAGCTTAGAATCTACCTACAATGAGCAGTTCTTC
d_gene: -
j_gene: TRBJ2-1
v_gene: TRBV7-9
abundance: few

CDR3aa: CAWRGTSGNTGEPFF
CDR3nt: TGTGCCTGGAGAGGGACTAGCGGGAACACCGGGGAGCCGTTTTTT
d_gene: TRBD2
j_gene: TRBJ2-2
v_gene: TRBV30
abundance: -

CDR3aa: CASSEGDGRLYGYTF
CDR3nt: TGTGCCAGCAGCGAAGGGGACGGAAGACTCTATGGCTACACCTTC
d_gene: -
j_gene: TRBJ1-2
v_gene: TRBV28
abundance: many

CDR3aa: CASSWVGGREAFF
CDR3nt: TGCGCCAGCAGCTGGGTGGGGGGGCGAGAAGCTTTCTTT
d_gene: -
j_gene: TRBJ1-1
v_gene: TRBV4-3
abundance: few

CDR3aa: CASSLTGSTGELFF
CDR3nt: TGTGCCAGCAGCTTGACAGGGTCCACCGGGGAGCTGTTTTTT
d_gene: -
j_gene: TRBJ2-2
v_gene: TRBV5-6
abundance: -

CDR3aa: CSGLWGGEQYF
CDR3nt: TGCAGCGGTCTGTGGGGAGGAGAGCAGTACTTC
d_gene: -
j_gene: TRBJ2-7
v_gene: TRBV29-1
abundance: many

CDR3aa: CACTPGAVFDSPLHF
CDR3nt: TGTGCCTGCACCCCGGGGGCAGTGTTTGATTCACCCCTCCACTTT
d_gene: -
j_gene: TRBJ1-6
v_gene: TRBV2
abundance: -

CDR3aa: CASTGTGGTVSGNTIYF
CDR3nt: TGTGCCAGCACCGGAACGGGAGGGACAGTCTCTGGAAACACCATATATTTT
d_gene: TRBD1
j_gene: TRBJ1-3
v_gene: TRBV28
abundance: few

CDR3aa: CASSLDRVGNQPQHF
CDR3nt: TGTGCCAGCAGTTTGGACAGGGTGGGCAATCAGCCCCAGCATTTT
d_gene: TRBD1
j_gene: TRBJ1-5
v_gene: TRBV27
abundance: few

CDR3aa: CASKAGGRIYEQYF
CDR3nt: TGTGCCAGCAAAGCGGGAGGGCGGATTTACGAGCAGTACTTC
d_gene: TRBD2
j_gene: TRBJ2-7
v_gene: TRBV27
abundance: -

CDR3aa: CASSLRDSEQYF
CDR3nt: TGTGCCAGCAGTTTGCGGGACAGTGAGCAGTACTTC
d_gene: -
j_gene: TRBJ2-7
v_gene: TRBV12-3/TRBV12-4
abundance: -

CDR3aa: CASSPPNQARETQYF
CDR3nt: TGTGCCAGCAGCCCCCCAAATCAAGCGCGAGAGACCCAGTACTTC
d_gene: -
j_gene: TRBJ2-5
v_gene: TRBV7-2
abundance: many

CDR3aa: CASGPGNTEAFF
CDR3nt: TGCGCCAGCGGCCCGGGGAACACTGAAGCTTTCTTT
d_gene: -
j_gene: TRBJ1-1
v_gene: TRBV10-2
abundance: -

CDR3aa: CAWKREGRYEQYF
CDR3nt: TGTGCCTGGAAGCGGGAGGGCCGCTACGAGCAGTACTTC
d_gene: TRBD2
j_gene: TRBJ2-7
v_gene: TRBV30
abundance: many

CDR3aa: CASSFGQGNTGELFF
CDR3nt: TGTGCCAGCAGCTTTGGACAGGGGAACACCGGGGAGCTGTTTTTT
d_gene: TRBD1
j_gene: TRBJ2-2
v_gene: TRBV7-2
abundance: -

CDR3aa: CATSRTGRGNQPQHF
CDR3nt: TGTGCCACCAGCAGAACAGGGAGGGGGAATCAGCCCCAGCATTTT
d_gene: -
j_gene: TRBJ1-5
v_gene: TRBV15
abundance: many

CDR3aa: CASSTPRHGDSPLHF
CDR3nt: TGTGCCAGCAGCACTCCTAGACACGGGGATTCACCCCTCCACTTT
d_gene: -
j_gene: TRBJ1-6
v_gene: TRBV2
abundance: many

CDR3aa: CASSSYPENTEAFF
CDR3nt: TGTGCCAGCAGCTCTTATCCCGAGAACACTGAAGCTTTCTTT
d_gene: -
j_gene: TRBJ1-1
v_gene: TRBV13
abundance: many

CDR3aa: CSATVEDVEMETQYF
CDR3nt: TGCAGTGCTACGGTAGAAGACGTGGAGATGGAGACCCAGTACTTC
d_gene: -
j_gene: TRBJ2-5
v_gene: TRBV20-1
abundance: many

CDR3aa: CASSLAGNYEQYF
CDR3nt: TGTGCCAGCAGTTTGGCAGGAAACTACGAGCAGTACTTC
d_gene: -
j_gene: TRBJ2-7
v_gene: TRBV27
abundance: many

CDR3aa: CASGSRFLALGNEQFF
CDR3nt: TGTGCTAGTGGTTCCCGTTTTTTGGCCTTAGGCAATGAGCAGTTCTTC
d_gene: -
j_gene: TRBJ2-1
v_gene: TRBV12-5
abundance: few

CDR3aa: CASSLGLGGYTF
CDR3nt: TGTGCCAGCAGCTTAGGTTTAGGTGGCTACACCTTC
d_gene: -
j_gene: TRBJ1-2
v_gene: TRBV13
abundance: -

CDR3aa: CASSPDYRGRGYTF
CDR3nt: TGTGCCAGCAGCCCGGATTACAGGGGTCGCGGCTACACCTTC
d_gene: TRBD1
j_gene: TRBJ1-2
v_gene: TRBV5-4
abundance: -

CDR3aa: CASGLGTNTGELFF
CDR3nt: TGTGCTAGTGGTTTGGGGACTAACACCGGGGAGCTGTTTTTT
d_gene: -
j_gene: TRBJ2-2
v_gene: TRBV12-5
abundance: many

CDR3aa: CASSQDGYGYTF
CDR3nt: TGTGCCAGCAGCCAAGACGGGTATGGCTACACCTTC
d_gene: -
j_gene: TRBJ1-2
v_gene: TRBV14
abundance: few

CDR3aa: CASTYRGAYEQYF
CDR3nt: TGTGCCAGCACGTATCGTGGGGCCTACGAGCAGTACTTC
d_gene: -
j_gene: TRBJ2-7
v_gene: TRBV28
abundance: many

CDR3aa: CASSQDGPTGLIDNEQFF
CDR3nt: TGTGCCAGCAGCCAAGATGGGCCGACTGGGTTGATAGACAATGAGCAGTTCTTC
d_gene: -
j_gene: TRBJ2-1
v_gene: TRBV14
abundance: many

CDR3aa: CASGQRQETQYF
CDR3nt: TGTGCCAGTGGACAGAGACAAGAGACCCAGTACTTC
d_gene: -
j_gene: TRBJ2-5
v_gene: TRBV19
abundance: -

CDR3aa: CASSDYREETQYF
CDR3nt: TGCGCCAGCAGTGATTACAGGGAAGAGACCCAGTACTTC
d_gene: -
j_gene: TRBJ2-5
v_gene: TRBV10-1
abundance: few

CDR3aa: CASSSRRLREDTEAFF
CDR3nt: TGTGCCAGCAGCTCTAGAAGGCTTCGGGAGGACACTGAAGCTTTCTTT
d_gene: -
j_gene: TRBJ1-1
v_gene: TRBV11-2
abundance: -